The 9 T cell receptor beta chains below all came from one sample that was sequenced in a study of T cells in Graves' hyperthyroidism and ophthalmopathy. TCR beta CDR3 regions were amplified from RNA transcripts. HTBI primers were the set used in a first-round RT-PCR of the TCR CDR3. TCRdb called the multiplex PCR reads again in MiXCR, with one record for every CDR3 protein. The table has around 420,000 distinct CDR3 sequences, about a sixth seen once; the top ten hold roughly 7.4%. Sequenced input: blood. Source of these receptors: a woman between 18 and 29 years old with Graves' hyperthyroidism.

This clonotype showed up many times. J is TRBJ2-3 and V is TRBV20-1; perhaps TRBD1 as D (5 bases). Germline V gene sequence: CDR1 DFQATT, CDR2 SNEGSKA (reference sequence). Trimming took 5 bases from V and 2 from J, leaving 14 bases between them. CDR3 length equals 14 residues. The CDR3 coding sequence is TGCAGTGCTGCTGGGCCAGGACACACAGATACGCAGTATTTT. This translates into CSAAGPGHTDTQYF.

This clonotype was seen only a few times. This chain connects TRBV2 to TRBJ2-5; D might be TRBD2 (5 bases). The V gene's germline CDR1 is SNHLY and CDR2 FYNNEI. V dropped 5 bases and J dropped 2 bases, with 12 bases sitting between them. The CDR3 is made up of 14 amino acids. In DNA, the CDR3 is TGTGCCAGCAGTCGGACTTTTTTGCAAGAGACCCAGTACTTC. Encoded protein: CASSRTFLQETQYF.

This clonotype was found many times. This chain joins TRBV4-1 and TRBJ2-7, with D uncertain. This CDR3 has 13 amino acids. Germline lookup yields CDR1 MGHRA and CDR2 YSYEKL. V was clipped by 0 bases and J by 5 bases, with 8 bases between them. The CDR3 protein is CASSQDLGDEQYF. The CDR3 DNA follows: TGCGCCAGCAGCCAAGATCTAGGTGACGAGCAGTACTTC.

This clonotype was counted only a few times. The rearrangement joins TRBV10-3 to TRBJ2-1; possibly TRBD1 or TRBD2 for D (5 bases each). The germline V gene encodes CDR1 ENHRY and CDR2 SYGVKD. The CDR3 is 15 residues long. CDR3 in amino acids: CSTRPGRGPLNEQFF. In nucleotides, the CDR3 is TGTTCCACCAGGCCGGGACGCGGGCCCCTCAATGAGCAGTTCTTC.

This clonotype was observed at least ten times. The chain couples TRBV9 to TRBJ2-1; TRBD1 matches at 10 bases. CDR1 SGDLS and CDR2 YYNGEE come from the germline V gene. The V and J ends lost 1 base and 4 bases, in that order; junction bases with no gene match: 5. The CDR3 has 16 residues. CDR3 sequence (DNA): TGTGCCAGCAGCGTAAGGGACAGGGGCCTTTACAATGAGCAGTTCTTC. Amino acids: CASSVRDRGLYNEQFF.

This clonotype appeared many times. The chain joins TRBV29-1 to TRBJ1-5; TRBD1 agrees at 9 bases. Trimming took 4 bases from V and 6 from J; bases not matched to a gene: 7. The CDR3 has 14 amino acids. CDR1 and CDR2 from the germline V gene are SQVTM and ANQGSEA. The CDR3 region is CSVGKDRGSQPQHF. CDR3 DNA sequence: TGCAGCGTTGGGAAGGACAGGGGAAGTCAGCCCCAGCATTTT.

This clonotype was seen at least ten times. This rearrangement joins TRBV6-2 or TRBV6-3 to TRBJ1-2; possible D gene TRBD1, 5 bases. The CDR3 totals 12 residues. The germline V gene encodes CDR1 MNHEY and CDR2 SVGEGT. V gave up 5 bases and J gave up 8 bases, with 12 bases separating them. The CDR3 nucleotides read TGTGCCAGCAGTAATGACAGTAAAGGCTACACCTTC. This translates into CASSNDSKGYTF.

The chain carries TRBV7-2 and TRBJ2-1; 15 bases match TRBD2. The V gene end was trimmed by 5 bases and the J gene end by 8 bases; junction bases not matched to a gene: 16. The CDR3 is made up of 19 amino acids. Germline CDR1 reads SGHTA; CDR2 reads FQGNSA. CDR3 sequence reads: CASSAPRGTSGRNVYEQFF. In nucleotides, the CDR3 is TGTGCCAGCAGCGCCCCTAGGGGGACTAGCGGGAGGAATGTGTATGAGCAGTTCTTC.

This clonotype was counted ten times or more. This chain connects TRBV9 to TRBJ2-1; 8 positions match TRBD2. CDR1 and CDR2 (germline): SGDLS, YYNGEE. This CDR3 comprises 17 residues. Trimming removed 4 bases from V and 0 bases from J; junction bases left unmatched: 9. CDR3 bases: TGTGCCAGCAGCCCTACTAGCGGAGCGAGCTCCTACAATGAGCAGTTCTTC. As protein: CASSPTSGASSYNEQFF.